The rows below give T cell receptor beta chains drawn from one sample of a study of blood T cell repertoires in COVID-19. Here immunoSEQ multiplex PCR was the method, and the copy in TCRdb shows in-frame clones only, minus some. This table has 88,000 or so clones, over 75% appearing once. Sequenced sample: peripheral blood. These receptors all stem from a man aged 60-69 years with acute or convalescent COVID-19. The CDR3 runs from the conserved cysteine through the conserved F or W. A D gene is named only where the DNA matches it firmly. Not all rows give a size; the values are once, few, many and, for expanded clones, a class.

V gene	clone size	J gene	D gene	CDR3 DNA	CDR3 protein
TRBV7-2	.	TRBJ2-2	.	TGTGCCAGCAGCCGGGACACCAACACCGGGGAGCTGTTTTTT	CASSRDTNTGELFF
TRBV11-2	.	TRBJ1-4	.	TGTGCCAGCAGCAGGGGATACGCTAATGAAAAACTGTTTTTT	CASSRGYANEKLFF
TRBV19	.	TRBJ2-1	TRBD1	TGTGCCACCCGACAGGGGGCGGGAAATGAGCAGTTCTTC	CATRQGAGNEQFF
TRBV18	few	TRBJ1-4	TRBD1	TGTGCCAGCTCACCTAACCCGACAGGGGGCTACGAAAAACTGTTTTTT	CASSPNPTGGYEKLFF
TRBV7-8	.	TRBJ2-1	.	TGTGCCAGCAGCGGTCGGAGTTACAATGAGCAGTTCTTC	CASSGRSYNEQFF
TRBV4-3	.	TRBJ2-7	TRBD1	TGCGCCAGCAGCCAAGGGACAGGAGGGACAGGGGTGCTTCAGTACTTC	CASSQGTGGTGVLQYF
TRBV6-1	.	TRBJ2-5	TRBD2	TGTGCCAGCAGTGAACTAGCGGGGAGGCAGACCCAGTACTTC	CASSELAGRQTQYF
TRBV5-1	.	TRBJ1-1	.	TGCGCCAGCAGCTGGGGGGTGGCGAACACTGAAGCTTTCTTT	CASSWGVANTEAFF
TRBV19	.	TRBJ2-3	.	TGTGCCAGTAGTAGCGGGCCTAGCACAGATACGCAGTATTTT	CASSSGPSTDTQYF
TRBV6-2/TRBV6-3	.	TRBJ1-1	TRBD1	TGTGCCAGCAGTTCTGGGACAGGGAGGCATCCAGAAGCTTTCTTT	CASSSGTGRHPEAFF
TRBV18	few	TRBJ1-3	.	TGTGCCAGCTCACCAGCCGGGACCGCGGGAGGTGGAAACACCATATATTTT	CASSPAGTAGGGNTIYF
TRBV3-1/TRBV3-2	.	TRBJ1-5	.	TGTGCCAGCAGCCCCACAGGGATCTCATCATCGCCCCAGCATTTT	CASSPTGISSSPQHF
TRBV5-1	few	TRBJ2-5	TRBD1	TGCGCCAGCAGCTTGGCCGGGCAGGGGGCGAAGAGAGAGACCCAGTACTTC	CASSLAGQGAKRETQYF
TRBV21-1	once	TRBJ2-1	.	TGTGCCAGCAGCACCCCCATGAAGGGGCGGAAATACAATGAGCAGTTCTTC	CASSTPMKGRKYNEQFF
TRBV6-4	.	TRBJ1-6	.	TGTGCCAGCAGGCATGGGGGGGCCGATAATTCACCCCTCCACTTT	CASRHGGADNSPLHF
TRBV6-2/TRBV6-3	.	TRBJ1-1	.	TGTGCCAGCAGTTACGACACCTGGAACACTGAAGCTTTCTTT	CASSYDTWNTEAFF
TRBV14	.	TRBJ2-5	.	TGTGCCAGCAGCCAAGAGTTGCGACTAGTATCAGAGACCCAGTACTTC	CASSQELRLVSETQYF
TRBV5-5	.	TRBJ1-5	TRBD1	TGTGCCAGCAGCTTGGAGCGACAGGGTACTCAGCCCCAGCATTTT	CASSLERQGTQPQHF
TRBV6-5	once	TRBJ1-3	.	TGTGCCAGCAGTTACCTGGCAGGGAGAAACACCATATATTTT	CASSYLAGRNTIYF
TRBV19	.	TRBJ2-2	TRBD1	TGTGCCAGTAGTGCCCCGGGACAGACATCAGGGACCGGGGAGCTGTTTTTT	CASSAPGQTSGTGELFF
TRBV3-1/TRBV3-2	once	TRBJ1-4	.	TGTGCCAGCAGCCAAGATTACAGGGAGAAGGAAAAACTGTTTTTT	CASSQDYREKEKLFF
TRBV27	.	TRBJ2-3	TRBD1	TGTGCCGCCAGCCCGAAGACAGGGATAACAGATACGCAGTATTTT	CAASPKTGITDTQYF
TRBV18	once	TRBJ2-7	TRBD1	TGTGCCAGCTCACCCCCCGTCCCGGGACAGGGGGCCTACGAGCAGTACTTC	CASSPPVPGQGAYEQYF
TRBV9	.	TRBJ2-7	TRBD2	TGTGCCAGCAGCCCAGGACTAGGGTTATACGAGCAGTACTTC	CASSPGLGLYEQYF
TRBV5-1	few	TRBJ1-2	TRBD1	TGCGCCAGCAGAGAGGGGGCGGCTAACTATGGCTACACCTTC	CASREGAANYGYTF
TRBV5-5	.	TRBJ2-2	TRBD2	TGTGCCAGCAGCCAGCGGGAGGGGAGTACCGGGGAGCTGTTTTTT	CASSQREGSTGELFF
TRBV29-1	.	TRBJ2-7	.	TGCAGCGTTGGAGGTGTCAGTAGTTACGAGCAGTACTTC	CSVGGVSSYEQYF
TRBV9	.	TRBJ2-3	TRBD2	TGTGCCAGCAGCGCCGGACTAGATCGTGTTACGCAGTATTTT	CASSAGLDRVTQYF
TRBV7-8	few	TRBJ2-1	TRBD2	TGTGCCAGCAGCTTAGCTAGTCGCCACTCTAGCGGGGCTAACAATGAGCAGTTCTTC	CASSLASRHSSGANNEQFF
TRBV4-3	once	TRBJ2-7	TRBD2	TGCGCCAGCAGCCAAGATGTTATCGGGGCGGGGGACTACGAGCAGTACTTC	CASSQDVIGAGDYEQYF
TRBV2	.	TRBJ2-7	.	TGTGCCAGCAGCAGGCCACACACTGGGACTCGGGACGAGCAGTACTTC	CASSRPHTGTRDEQYF
TRBV4-2	.	TRBJ1-5	.	TGTGCCAGCAGCCTTGGGGGGGTAAACCAGCCCCAGCATTTT	CASSLGGVNQPQHF
TRBV7-9	.	TRBJ2-3	TRBD2	TGTGCCAGCAGCACTATAGCGGGGCTGGATACGCAGTATTTT	CASSTIAGLDTQYF
TRBV4-3	.	TRBJ2-1	.	TGCGCCAGCAGCCAAGCGTGGCAGGGGAACAATGAGCAGTTCTTC	CASSQAWQGNNEQFF
TRBV19	.	TRBJ1-4	.	TGTGCCAGTAGTATAGAGTCGGGTAATGAAAAACTGTTTTTT	CASSIESGNEKLFF
TRBV5-1	once	TRBJ2-7	.	TGCGCCAGCAGCCGGGGGACCGGGGGTATGTACGAGCAGTACTTC	CASSRGTGGMYEQYF
TRBV2	once	TRBJ2-1	TRBD2	TGTGCCAGGGGACTAGCGGGGGGGGAGCAGTTCTTC	CARGLAGGEQFF
TRBV5-4	.	TRBJ2-2	TRBD2	TGTGCCAGCAGCTTGAGCGGGGGGGCCGCCGGGGAGCTGTTTTTT	CASSLSGGAAGELFF
TRBV10-3	.	TRBJ2-7	TRBD1	TGTGCCATCAGTGGGCAGGGGGAGTTCTACGAGCAGTACTTC	CAISGQGEFYEQYF
TRBV11-2	.	TRBJ2-7	TRBD2	TGTGCCAGCATCCCGGGACTAGCGGGAGGAAGGGGATCCTACGAGCAGTACTTC	CASIPGLAGGRGSYEQYF
TRBV5-1	.	TRBJ1-2	.	TGCGCCAGCAGCTTGGCCGAGGCAGGGTCCGTCAACTATGGCTACACCTTC	CASSLAEAGSVNYGYTF
TRBV11-3	.	TRBJ2-3	.	TGTGCCAGCAGCTCGGCCGGGGGGCGCACAGATACGCAGTATTTT	CASSSAGGRTDTQYF
TRBV5-1	.	TRBJ2-2	.	TGCGCCAGCAGCTTCACAGGGTTTACCGGGGAGCTGTTTTTT	CASSFTGFTGELFF
TRBV30	.	TRBJ1-4	.	TGTGCCTGGACCCCGGGCCCGGGGATGGCCGAAAAACTGTTTTTT	CAWTPGPGMAEKLFF
TRBV10-3	.	TRBJ1-1	.	TGTGCCATCAGTGAAGATGCGGCAGGGCCTGAAGCTTTCTTT	CAISEDAAGPEAFF
TRBV11-2	.	TRBJ1-1	.	TGTGCCAGCAGCTTCGGCAAGCGGAACACTGAAGCTTTCTTT	CASSFGKRNTEAFF
TRBV5-1	.	TRBJ2-7	.	TGCGCCAGCAGCTTAGCGAGTAGCGGCCCCTACGAGCAGTACTTC	CASSLASSGPYEQYF
TRBV15	many	TRBJ2-7	TRBD2	TGTGCCACCAGCAGAGGTACTAGCGGGTACGAGCAGTACTTC	CATSRGTSGYEQYF
TRBV5-1	.	TRBJ2-2	TRBD1	TGCGCCAGCAGCCCCGTGACAGGGGTAGCGGGGGAGCTGTTTTTT	CASSPVTGVAGELFF
TRBV11-2	.	TRBJ2-7	TRBD2	TGTGCCAGCAGCTTAAGAGGGGGCGGTACTAGCGGGAGGAGGAACGAGCAGTACTTC	CASSLRGGGTSGRRNEQYF
TRBV5-5	.	TRBJ1-5	TRBD1	TGTGCCAGCAGCAAACGGACAGGGGACCAGCCCCAGCATTTT	CASSKRTGDQPQHF
TRBV6-5	.	TRBJ1-2	TRBD1	TGTGCCAGCATTCGGACAGGGGTCGGCTACACCTTC	CASIRTGVGYTF
TRBV7-9	.	TRBJ2-2	TRBD1	TGTGCCAGCAGCTCTAGCTGGGCGGACAGGTCCCTTACCGGGGAGCTGTTTTTT	CASSSSWADRSLTGELFF
TRBV7-2	.	TRBJ2-7	.	TGTGCCAGCACCTTGGACTTCTCGACCTACGAGCAGTACTTC	CASTLDFSTYEQYF
TRBV5-1	.	TRBJ2-1	.	TGCGCCAGCAGTCCTAGGCATTTAGATGAGCAGTTCTTC	CASSPRHLDEQFF
TRBV5-1	.	TRBJ1-1	.	TGCGCCAGCAGCTCCCGGGGGAGGGAGACTGAAGCTTTCTTT	CASSSRGRETEAFF